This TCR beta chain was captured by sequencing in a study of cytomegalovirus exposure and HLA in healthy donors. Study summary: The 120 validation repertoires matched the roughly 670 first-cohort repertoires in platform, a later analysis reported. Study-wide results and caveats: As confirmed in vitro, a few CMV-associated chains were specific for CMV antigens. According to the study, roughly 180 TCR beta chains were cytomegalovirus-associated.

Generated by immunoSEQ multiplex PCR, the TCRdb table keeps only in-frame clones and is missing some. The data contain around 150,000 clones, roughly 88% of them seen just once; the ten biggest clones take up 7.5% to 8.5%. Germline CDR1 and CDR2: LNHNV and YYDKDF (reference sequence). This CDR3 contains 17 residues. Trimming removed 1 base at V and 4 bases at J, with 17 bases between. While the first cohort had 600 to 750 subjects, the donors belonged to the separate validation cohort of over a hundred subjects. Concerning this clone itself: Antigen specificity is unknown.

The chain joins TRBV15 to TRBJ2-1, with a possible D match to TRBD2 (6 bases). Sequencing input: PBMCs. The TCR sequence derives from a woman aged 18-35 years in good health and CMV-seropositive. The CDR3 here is CATSRGSGTGLYNEQFF. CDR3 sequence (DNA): TGTGCCACCAGCAGAGGCTCCGGGACGGGACTTTACAATGAGCAGTTCTTC.